Each of the 19 T cell receptor beta chains below was sequenced from the same sample in a study of T-cell reconstitution after alpha-beta-depleted transplantation in children. Molecular barcoding with unique molecular identifiers was used for the TCRbeta library. TCRdb analysed the PCR reads with MiXCR anew, one entry per CDR3 protein. The table lists around 130,000 distinct CDR3 sequences, roughly 10% of them singletons, with less than 25% in the top ten. The input for sequencing was PBMCs, mostly from graft donor cells, taken 180 days after TCRalphabeta/CD19-depleted stem cell transplant. These receptors came from a girl under three years old who had a stem cell transplant for combined immunodeficiency, so the T cells may come from the graft donor.

Details on this clonotype: The junction departs from germline at one end; a sequencing error may be responsible. The V gene is TRBV7-9, the J gene TRBJ1-4; D is possibly TRBD1 (5 bases). This CDR3 contains 16 residues. Germline V CDR1 and CDR2: SEHNR, FQNEAQ (reference sequence). The CDR3 nucleotides are TGTGCCAGCAGACCTGAGGGGTCCCCAACTCATGAAAAACTGTTTTTT. This encodes CASRPEGSPTHEKLFF.

Points on this clonotype: This sequence may be a read error, since a much larger clone differs from it by one base. Since the CDR3 does not end with the conserved phenylalanine or tryptophan, this likely comes from a read error. J is TRBJ2-3 and V is TRBV6-1; 14 positions agree with TRBD2. The CDR3 is 17 residues long. Trimming at V came to 9 bases and at J to 3 bases, leaving 11 bases not matched to a gene. Germline CDR1 is MNHNS and CDR2 is SASEGT. DNA of the CDR3: TGTGCCAGTGGAGGGACTAGCGGGAGAACACTGACAGATACGCAGTATTCT. Residues: CASGGTSGRTLTDTQYS.

The chain couples TRBV12-3 or TRBV12-4 to TRBJ1-4, with D perhaps TRBD1 (6 bases). The CDR3 spans 15 residues. The germline V and J ends were trimmed by 1 base and 0 bases, with 6 bases remaining between them. The CDR3 loop reads CASSLGTATNEKLFF. CDR3 coding DNA: TGTGCCAGCAGTTTAGGGACAGCAACTAATGAAAAACTGTTTTTT.

V gene TRBV12-3 or TRBV12-4 combines with J gene TRBJ2-7, with 8 bases fitting TRBD2. The J segment lost 7 bases and the V segment lost 6 bases, leaving 5 bases of the junction unmatched. This CDR3 is built from 12 residues. The CDR3 bases are TGTGCCAGCAGCCCCGGGACTAGTGAGCAGTACTTC. This gives the protein CASSPGTSEQYF.

This chain links TRBV5-1 with TRBJ2-3, with 11 bases matching TRBD2. J was trimmed by 2 bases and V by 0 bases; bases with no gene match: 5. The CDR3 spans 17 residues. Germline CDR1 reads SGHRS; CDR2 reads YFSETQ. DNA of the CDR3: TGCGCCAGCAGCTTGGGATTAGCGGGAGGGCCCACAGATACGCAGTATTTT. This codes for CASSLGLAGGPTDTQYF.

This clonotype was detected many times. This CDR3 reads CASSPTNRYEQYF. The CDR3 region has the DNA TGCGCCAGCAGCCCAACCAACAGGTACGAGCAGTACTTC. V and J are TRBV5-1 and TRBJ2-7, with a possible D match to TRBD1 (5 bases). There are 13 residues in the CDR3. Germline V gene data show CDR1 as SGHRS and CDR2 as YFSETQ. The germline V and J ends were trimmed by 4 bases and 4 bases, with 12 bases remaining between them.

Only a few counts were recorded for this clonotype. The rearrangement joins TRBV4-3 to TRBJ2-7; D call uncertain. The V end was cut by 0 bases, the J end by 0 bases, with 6 bases between. This CDR3 contains 14 residues. Germline assignment: CDR1 LGHNA and CDR2 YSLEER. The CDR3 DNA is TGCGCCAGCAGCCAAGAGACACTCTCCTACGAGCAGTACTTC. Translated: CASSQETLSYEQYF.

The gene calls are TRBV10-3 and TRBJ2-6; 9 bases line up with TRBD2. The CDR3 has 17 residues. Germline values: CDR1 ENHRY, CDR2 SYGVKD. After removal of 4 bases from V and 0 bases from J, the junction contained 4 bases not matched to a gene. The CDR3 sequence is CAISATSGLSGANVLTF. The CDR3 coding sequence is TGTGCCATCAGTGCGACTAGCGGTCTCTCTGGGGCCAACGTCCTGACTTTC.

This clonotype was detected only a few times. V and J are TRBV7-2 and TRBJ2-1; tentatively, D is TRBD1 (6 bases). Germline V CDR1 and CDR2: SGHTA, FQGNSA. Trimming shortened V by 1 base and J by 0 bases, and 10 bases separated the two germline ends. The CDR3 is 16 amino acids. The CDR3 nucleotides read TGTGCCAGCAGCTTAGATAGGGGGAGCTCCTACAATGAGCAGTTCTTC. It codes for CASSLDRGSSYNEQFF.

V and J are TRBV7-2 and TRBJ2-5, with D unresolved. The V and J ends lost 5 bases and 5 bases respectively, with 9 bases between them. In germline, CDR1 is SGHTA, CDR2 FQGNSA. The CDR3 has 12 amino acids. CDR3 DNA: TGTGCCAGCAGCGCCGGTCCGGAGACCCAGTACTTC. Its translation: CASSAGPETQYF.

This clonotype was found many times. This sequence joins TRBV9 and TRBJ2-3; 8 bases line up with TRBD2. Looked up from germline, CDR1 is SGDLS and CDR2 is YYNGEE. The CDR3 is made up of 14 amino acids. Trimming cost V 0 bases and J 4 bases; bases outside gene matches: 1. Written as DNA, the CDR3 is TGTGCCAGCAGCGTAGCGGGAGGGGCAGATACGCAGTATTTT. It encodes CASSVAGGADTQYF.

This clonotype occurred a few times. The V and J genes are TRBV10-3 and TRBJ2-5, with D tentatively TRBD1 or TRBD2 (7 bases each). The CDR3 spans 15 residues. V was cut by 4 bases and J by 3 bases, with 15 bases left in between. Germline CDR1 is ENHRY and CDR2 is SYGVKD. This CDR3 is CAISVYRGGEETQYF. DNA for the CDR3: TGTGCCATCAGTGTGTACAGGGGAGGGGAAGAGACCCAGTACTTC.

V gene TRBV20-1 combines with J gene TRBJ2-1; 8 nucleotides align to TRBD2. The CDR3 runs to 14 residues. CDR1 is DFQATT, CDR2 SNEGSKA, per germline (reference sequence). Losses at the gene ends were 6 bases for V and 3 bases for J; bases not matched to a gene: 7. The CDR3 nucleotides read TGCAGTGCCGAACTAGCGGCAAGCTACAATGAGCAGTTCTTC. Its translation: CSAELAASYNEQFF.

This clonotype was detected a few times. In nucleotides, the CDR3 is TGTGCCAGCAGCGGAGGACTAGCAGATAACAATGAGCAGTTCTTC. This translates into CASSGGLADNNEQFF. The chain couples TRBV9 to TRBJ2-1, with 8 bases aligning to TRBD2. The CDR3 sequence is 15 residues long. In germline, CDR1 is SGDLS, CDR2 YYNGEE. V shed 3 bases and J 5 bases; nucleotides not matched to a gene: 7.

This clonotype was counted ten times or more. The chain joins TRBV20-1 to TRBJ2-6; D is ambiguous. The CDR3 runs 14 residues. Trimming took 0 bases from V and 0 from J, leaving 3 bases between them. Germline V gene data show CDR1 as DFQATT and CDR2 as SNEGSKA (reference sequence). For the CDR3, the DNA is TGCAGTGCTAGAGAGGTCTCTGGGGCCAACGTCCTGACTTTC. As protein: CSAREVSGANVLTF.

The chain has TRBV29-1 and TRBJ1-1; D is undetermined. The CDR3 spans 13 residues. Germline V CDR1 and CDR2: SQVTM, ANQGSEA. V was trimmed by 2 bases and J by 1 base, leaving 8 bases between them. CDR3 loop: CSVELVGNTEAFF. The CDR3 DNA reads TGCAGCGTTGAACTAGTAGGGAACACTGAAGCTTTCTTT.

This clonotype was detected a few times. The gene calls are TRBV27 and TRBJ2-2; D possibly matches TRBD1 or TRBD2 (5 bases each). Germline assignment: CDR1 MNHEY and CDR2 SMNVEV (reference sequence). The V end lost 3 bases, the J end lost 1 base, and 12 bases lay between the germline ends. This CDR3 region has 16 residues. The CDR3 DNA follows: TGTGCCAGCAGTTTGGGGGTCCCCCTGAACACCGGGGAGCTGTTTTTT. Its protein product is CASSLGVPLNTGELFF.

As regards this clonotype: A junction boundary mismatches the germline segment, possibly from a read error. The rearrangement links TRBV4-2 to TRBJ2-7; weak D call: TRBD2 (5 bases). This CDR3 spans 15 amino acids. The germline V gene encodes CDR1 LGHNA and CDR2 YNFKEQ. This chain's CDR3 is CAISPGVGPKSEQYF. The DNA of the CDR3 is TGTGCCATCAGCCCCGGGGTCGGCCCCAAGAGCGAGCAGTACTTC.

This chain connects TRBV20-1 to TRBJ2-5, with 14 bases matching TRBD2. Trimming took 6 bases from V and 2 from J; bases not matched to a gene: 11. CDR3 length: 17 amino acids. Germline values: CDR1 DFQATT, CDR2 SNEGSKA (reference sequence). CDR3 nucleotides: TGCAGTGCCACCGGGACTAGCGGGGGACATTTTCAAGAGACCCAGTACTTC. Its protein product is CSATGTSGGHFQETQYF.